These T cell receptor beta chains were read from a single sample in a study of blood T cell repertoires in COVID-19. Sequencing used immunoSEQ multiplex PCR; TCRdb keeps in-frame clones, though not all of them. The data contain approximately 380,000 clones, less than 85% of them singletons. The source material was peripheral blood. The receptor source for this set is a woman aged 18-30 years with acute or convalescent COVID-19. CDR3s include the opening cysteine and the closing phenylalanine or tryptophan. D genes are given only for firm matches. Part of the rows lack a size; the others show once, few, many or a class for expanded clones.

CDR3: CASSLVGLRDEQYF
DNA: TGTGCCAGCAGTTTAGTAGGGTTGAGGGACGAGCAGTACTTC
V: TRBV27
size: NA
J: TRBJ2-7
D: NA

CDR3: CASSRLFSTGTGNQTQYF
DNA: TGTGCCAGCAGCCGACTGTTCTCGACCGGGACAGGGAATCAGACCCAGTACTTC
V: TRBV7-9
size: NA
J: TRBJ2-5
D: TRBD1

CDR3: CASSQDLGGTDTQYF
DNA: TGTGCCAGCAGCCAAGATTTAGGAGGCACAGATACGCAGTATTTT
V: TRBV14
size: NA
J: TRBJ2-3
D: NA

CDR3: CASSYSNRYEQYF
DNA: TGTGCCAGCAGTTACTCGAACAGGTACGAGCAGTACTTC
V: TRBV6-5
size: NA
J: TRBJ2-7
D: NA

CDR3: CASSQDRGQPQHF
DNA: TGTGCCAGCAGCCAAGACAGGGGTCAGCCCCAGCATTTT
V: TRBV14
size: NA
J: TRBJ1-5
D: NA

CDR3: CATSEGDTWGEKLFF
DNA: TGTGCCACCAGTGAGGGGGACACCTGGGGTGAAAAACTGTTTTTT
V: TRBV24-1
size: NA
J: TRBJ1-4
D: NA

CDR3: CASSPSRQGGTEAFF
DNA: TGCGCCAGCAGCCCTTCCCGACAGGGAGGAACTGAAGCTTTCTTT
V: TRBV5-1
size: NA
J: TRBJ1-1
D: TRBD1

CDR3: CASSPTGIGQGKGETQYF
DNA: TGTGCCAGCAGCCCTACGGGGATCGGACAGGGTAAAGGAGAGACCCAGTACTTC
V: TRBV13
size: NA
J: TRBJ2-5
D: TRBD1

CDR3: CASLSDRLGGYTF
DNA: TGTGCCAGCCTATCGGACAGGCTGGGAGGCTACACCTTC
V: TRBV18
size: NA
J: TRBJ1-2
D: TRBD1

CDR3: CASTTDSSSSPLHF
DNA: TGTGCCAGCACCACGGACTCTTCGAGTTCACCCCTCCACTTT
V: TRBV6-5
size: many
J: TRBJ1-6
D: NA

CDR3: CATSRDRDMPFYGYTF
DNA: TGTGCCACCAGCAGAGATCGCGATATGCCTTTCTATGGCTACACCTTC
V: TRBV15
size: NA
J: TRBJ1-2
D: NA

CDR3: CASSLQGANTEAFF
DNA: TGTGCCAGCAGTTTGCAGGGGGCAAACACTGAAGCTTTCTTT
V: TRBV27
size: NA
J: TRBJ1-1
D: TRBD1

CDR3: CASSYSPGGVSNEQFF
DNA: TGTGCCAGCAGTTACTCCCCGGGAGGGGTCTCTAATGAGCAGTTCTTC
V: TRBV6-6
size: NA
J: TRBJ2-1
D: TRBD2

CDR3: CASSLGQGAYEQYF
DNA: TGTGCCAGCAGTCTGGGACAGGGGGCCTACGAGCAGTACTTC
V: TRBV28
size: NA
J: TRBJ2-7
D: TRBD1

CDR3: CASSLPGFEAFF
DNA: TGCGCCAGCAGCTTGCCCGGGTTTGAAGCTTTCTTT
V: TRBV5-1
size: NA
J: TRBJ1-1
D: NA

CDR3: CASSPRRAARDTQYF
DNA: TGTGCCAGCTCACCACGGAGGGCGGCGCGCGATACGCAGTATTTT
V: TRBV18
size: NA
J: TRBJ2-3
D: NA

CDR3: CATRFSGQFEKLFF
DNA: TGTGCCACCAGGTTTTCGGGACAGTTTGAAAAACTGTTTTTT
V: TRBV21-1
size: NA
J: TRBJ1-4
D: NA

CDR3: CASSAALGSYEQYF
DNA: TGTGCCAGCAGCGCGGCTTTAGGATCCTACGAGCAGTACTTC
V: TRBV5-5
size: NA
J: TRBJ2-7
D: NA

CDR3: CASSDSGRTNTQYF
DNA: TGTGCCAGCAGTGATAGCGGTCGCACAAATACGCAGTATTTT
V: TRBV25-1
size: NA
J: TRBJ2-3
D: NA

CDR3: CASSYSDRGQLGYTF
DNA: TGTGCCAGCAGTTACTCGGACAGGGGGCAGCTTGGCTACACCTTC
V: TRBV6-5
size: NA
J: TRBJ1-2
D: TRBD1

CDR3: CASSLHGFEQYF
DNA: TGTGCCAGCAGTTTGCACGGGTTCGAGCAGTACTTC
V: TRBV12-3/TRBV12-4
size: NA
J: TRBJ2-7
D: NA

CDR3: CASSSGLADTGELFF
DNA: TGTGCCAGCAGCTCGGGACTAGCAGACACCGGGGAGCTGTTTTTT
V: TRBV5-6
size: once
J: TRBJ2-2
D: TRBD2

CDR3: CASSPPGGLSYEQYF
DNA: TGTGCCAGCAGCCCACCGGGGGGCCTCTCCTACGAGCAGTACTTC
V: TRBV7-2
size: NA
J: TRBJ2-7
D: NA

CDR3: CASKTELYNEQFF
DNA: TGTGCCAGCAAGACAGAGCTCTACAATGAGCAGTTCTTC
V: TRBV2
size: NA
J: TRBJ2-1
D: NA

CDR3: CASSYQGQGDSPLHF
DNA: TGTGCCAGCAGTTACCAGGGACAGGGCGATTCACCCCTCCACTTT
V: TRBV6-2/TRBV6-3
size: few
J: TRBJ1-6
D: TRBD1

CDR3: CASRALSNTEAFF
DNA: TGCGCCAGCAGGGCACTATCGAACACTGAAGCTTTCTTT
V: TRBV10-2
size: NA
J: TRBJ1-1
D: NA

CDR3: CASSSTPGADTQYF
DNA: TGTGCCAGCAGCTCGACCCCGGGGGCAGATACGCAGTATTTT
V: TRBV5-4
size: NA
J: TRBJ2-3
D: NA

CDR3: CASSIQGGGEKLFF
DNA: TGTGCCAGCAGTATTCAGGGAGGAGGGGAAAAACTGTTTTTT
V: TRBV6-5
size: NA
J: TRBJ1-4
D: NA

CDR3: CASSRPLGEGGTDTQYF
DNA: TGTGCCAGCAGCCGGCCTTTGGGGGAGGGAGGCACAGATACGCAGTATTTT
V: TRBV21-1
size: NA
J: TRBJ2-3
D: NA

CDR3: CASSGRSGSSVEQFF
DNA: TGTGCCAGCAGCGGTAGGAGCGGGAGTTCAGTGGAGCAGTTCTTC
V: TRBV9
size: NA
J: TRBJ2-1
D: TRBD2

CDR3: CASSRGGQGYGYTF
DNA: TGTGCCAGCAGCCGAGGGGGACAGGGTTATGGCTACACCTTC
V: TRBV27
size: few
J: TRBJ1-2
D: TRBD1